The sequence of this T cell receptor (beta chain) was determined in a study of blood T cell repertoires in COVID-19. Overall study context: Samples of COVID-19 (acute and convalescent) were obtained from the United States, Italy and Spain. T cells, B-cell-depleted T cells, or PBMCs supplied cDNA or gDNA.

Germline V gives CDR1 SGDLS, CDR2 YYNGEE. The V and J ends lost 4 bases and 0 bases respectively, with 10 bases between them. The CDR3 consists of 14 residues. In the study's own analysis: Amplification from reference gene primers served as the basis for estimated nucleated cell counts. Only in-frame clones appear in the TCRdb table, and some are missing; sequencing was by immunoSEQ multiplex PCR. V and J calls and clone size are as listed in that table; D and trimming were resolved from the DNA. The table includes about 98,000 clones, about four fifths detected once. The source of this sequence is a man between 65 and 79 years old with acute or convalescent COVID-19. The V gene is TRBV9, the J gene TRBJ1-2; D gene uncertain. Sequenced sample: peripheral blood. CDR3 DNA sequence: TGTGCCAGCAGCCCTGCCAGGTCTAACTATGGCTACACCTTC. This gives the protein CASSPARSNYGYTF. Full variable domain (remainder filled in from reference TRBV9 and TRBJ1-2): DSGVTQTPKHLITATGQRVTLRCSPRSGDLSVYWYQQSLDQGLQFLIQYYNGEERAKGNILERFSAQQFPDLHSELNLSSLELGDSALYFCASSPARSNYGYTFGSGTRLTVV.